This T cell receptor (beta chain) originates from a study of blood T cell repertoires in COVID-19. Clones were read by immunoSEQ multiplex PCR, and TCRdb kept only the in-frame ones, dropping some. Counted here are 80,000 to 100,000 clones, 75% to 85% occurring once; the ten biggest clones make up around 20%. The CDR3 runs 17 residues. Sequences were obtained from peripheral blood. This rearrangement joins TRBV21-1 to TRBJ1-5; the D segment call TRBD1 is taken from the table without a DNA check. TRBV21-1 is annotated as a pseudogene. The receptor comes from a human donor in a cohort sampled during active COVID-19. The CDR3 DNA follows: TGTGCCAGCAGGGCTGGGACAGGGGGCGCGAGCAATCAGCCCCAGCATTTT. It codes for CASRAGTGGASNQPQHF.